This T cell receptor (beta chain) appears in the sequencing data of a study of T-cell reconstitution after alpha-beta-depleted transplantation in children (dated by TCRdb to about 2016). General notes on the study: The study quantitatively tracked T-cell immune reconstitution after TCRalphabeta/CD19-depleted allogeneic hematopoietic cell transplantation in children using TCR repertoire profiling.

This clonotype has ten or more counts. The target of this receptor is not known. Qualities for individual bases were not recorded, and no much larger clone is one base off. Trimming leaves V shorter by 1 base and J shorter by 5 bases, with the junction holding 7 bases beyond the gene matches. The CDR3 sequence holds 15 residues, the cysteine and phenylalanine included. CDR3 DNA is the only sequence kept; it has 45 bases, read in frame from the first base. CDR1 and CDR2 are drawn from the germline V gene (reference sequence): DFQATT, SNEGSKA. Receptor libraries were prepared by PCR. The sequencing machine was an Illumina HiSeq 2500. TCR libraries were prepared with molecular barcoding, using unique molecular identifiers to normalize TCRbeta repertoire quantification. TCRdb took the public reads, trimmed them with fastp at Q25, ran MiXCR for clone calling and kept in-frame beta chains. Rows are unified per CDR3 protein, each entry keeping the most common DNA and genes. Counted in this sample were around 400,000 distinct CDR3 sequences; roughly 22% of them appeared once. In total, the top ten clones hold around 4% of the sample.

This TCR derives from a human donor who donated a stem cell graft to a child with acute myeloid leukemia. The input for sequencing was PBMCs from the stem cell graft donor, taken from the stem cell graft. The rearranged segments are TRBV20-1 and TRBJ2-1; 8 bases in the junction line up with TRBD2. The DNA sequence is as follows: TGCAGTGCTAGAGCGGGAGGGCCTAAGCACAATGAGCAGTTCTTC. It is translated as CSARAGGPKHNEQFF.